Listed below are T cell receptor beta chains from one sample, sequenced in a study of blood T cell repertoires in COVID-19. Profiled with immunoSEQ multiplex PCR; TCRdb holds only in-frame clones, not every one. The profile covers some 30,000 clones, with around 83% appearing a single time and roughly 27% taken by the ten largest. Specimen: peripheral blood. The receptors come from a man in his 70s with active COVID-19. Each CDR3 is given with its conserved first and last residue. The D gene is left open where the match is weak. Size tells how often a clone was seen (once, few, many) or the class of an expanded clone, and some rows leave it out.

CDR3nt: TGTGCCAGCTCTTCTCCTACCCCGGGACATCTACAAGAGACCCAGTACTTC; CDR3aa: CASSSPTPGHLQETQYF; d_gene: -; j_gene: TRBJ2-5; v_gene: TRBV2; abundance: -
CDR3nt: TGTGCCAGCAGTTTTTGGGGGCGCGGAGGCTACACCTTC; CDR3aa: CASSFWGRGGYTF; d_gene: -; j_gene: TRBJ1-2; v_gene: TRBV28; abundance: -
CDR3nt: TGCGCCAGCAGCCAACCCGACAGGGGGTTATCAGATACGCAGTATTTT; CDR3aa: CASSQPDRGLSDTQYF; d_gene: TRBD1; j_gene: TRBJ2-3; v_gene: TRBV4-1; abundance: once
CDR3nt: TGCGCCAACGAGAACCGGGACACGGAACCTGTCTCTGGAAACACCATATATTTT; CDR3aa: CANENRDTEPVSGNTIYF; d_gene: -; j_gene: TRBJ1-3; v_gene: TRBV10-1; abundance: few
CDR3nt: TGTGCCACCAGCAGAGATCGGGACAGGGGATACGAGCAGTACTTC; CDR3aa: CATSRDRDRGYEQYF; d_gene: TRBD1; j_gene: TRBJ2-7; v_gene: TRBV15; abundance: once
CDR3nt: TGTGCCAGCAGCTTAGCGGGAGGGACCACAGATACGCAGTATTTT; CDR3aa: CASSLAGGTTDTQYF; d_gene: TRBD2; j_gene: TRBJ2-3; v_gene: TRBV7-2; abundance: -
CDR3nt: TGTGCCAGCAGCTTAGGGGACAACCCCAGGTGGAATGAGCAGTTCTTC; CDR3aa: CASSLGDNPRWNEQFF; d_gene: -; j_gene: TRBJ2-1; v_gene: TRBV7-2; abundance: -
CDR3nt: TGTGCCAGCAGCCAGGGGGCGGGTTCCGACGAGCAGTACTTC; CDR3aa: CASSQGAGSDEQYF; d_gene: -; j_gene: TRBJ2-7; v_gene: TRBV3-1/TRBV3-2; abundance: -
CDR3nt: TGTGCCAGCAGCCCCGAAGGGAGGGTCCCCTACGAGCAGTACTTC; CDR3aa: CASSPEGRVPYEQYF; d_gene: TRBD2; j_gene: TRBJ2-7; v_gene: TRBV7-6; abundance: few
CDR3nt: TGTGCCAGCAGTGAGCTAAGCGGGAGGTCGTACGAGCAGTACTTC; CDR3aa: CASSELSGRSYEQYF; d_gene: TRBD2; j_gene: TRBJ2-7; v_gene: TRBV6-1; abundance: -
CDR3nt: TGTGCCAGCAGCGTAGGTCGGAGTGCCACCTACGAGCAGTACTTC; CDR3aa: CASSVGRSATYEQYF; d_gene: -; j_gene: TRBJ2-7; v_gene: TRBV9; abundance: -
CDR3nt: TGCGCCAGCAGCTCCCTCCTCACTGAAGCTTTCTTT; CDR3aa: CASSSLLTEAFF; d_gene: -; j_gene: TRBJ1-1; v_gene: TRBV5-1; abundance: -
CDR3nt: TGTGCCAGTAGTACGTGGGGGGGACAGGCGAACACTGAAGCTTTCTTT; CDR3aa: CASSTWGGQANTEAFF; d_gene: TRBD1; j_gene: TRBJ1-1; v_gene: TRBV19; abundance: -
CDR3nt: TGTGCCAGCAGCGCCGCGGGGGGCGCCTCTTGGTATGAGCAGTTCTTC; CDR3aa: CASSAAGGASWYEQFF; d_gene: TRBD2; j_gene: TRBJ2-1; v_gene: TRBV7-9; abundance: -
CDR3nt: TGTGCCAGCTCACCGCAGGCTAGGGCCAACGTCCTGACTTTC; CDR3aa: CASSPQARANVLTF; d_gene: -; j_gene: TRBJ2-6; v_gene: TRBV18; abundance: -
CDR3nt: TGCGCCAGCAGCTTGGTTCCGGGACTATCGAGTGAGCAGTACTTC; CDR3aa: CASSLVPGLSSEQYF; d_gene: TRBD2; j_gene: TRBJ2-7; v_gene: TRBV5-1; abundance: -
CDR3nt: TGTGCCAGCAGTTCCCATCAGATACAGGGAGACCAGCCCCAGCATTTT; CDR3aa: CASSSHQIQGDQPQHF; d_gene: -; j_gene: TRBJ1-5; v_gene: TRBV28; abundance: -
CDR3nt: TGTGCCAGCACCACACTCCGGGACACCCTGCGGGAGCAGTACTTC; CDR3aa: CASTTLRDTLREQYF; d_gene: -; j_gene: TRBJ2-7; v_gene: TRBV28; abundance: -
CDR3nt: TGTGCCAGCAGCTTTCTAGCGGGGGTGGGAAATGAGCAGTTCTTC; CDR3aa: CASSFLAGVGNEQFF; d_gene: TRBD2; j_gene: TRBJ2-1; v_gene: TRBV7-3; abundance: -
CDR3nt: TGTGCCAGCAGACCGCTACCGGGACAGGGATACCATTCACCCCTCCACTTT; CDR3aa: CASRPLPGQGYHSPLHF; d_gene: TRBD1; j_gene: TRBJ1-6; v_gene: TRBV28; abundance: -
CDR3nt: TGTGCCAGCTCACCAGGGGCGGGGCCGTTCTCCTACGAGCAGTACTTC; CDR3aa: CASSPGAGPFSYEQYF; d_gene: -; j_gene: TRBJ2-7; v_gene: TRBV18; abundance: -
CDR3nt: TGTGCCAGCAGCAAACCGGGACTAGCGACGAACACCGGGGAGCTGTTTTTT; CDR3aa: CASSKPGLATNTGELFF; d_gene: TRBD2; j_gene: TRBJ2-2; v_gene: TRBV28; abundance: -
CDR3nt: TGCGCCAGCAGCTTGGAGGGACACAGGGAATATCATGGCTACACCTTC; CDR3aa: CASSLEGHREYHGYTF; d_gene: -; j_gene: TRBJ1-2; v_gene: TRBV5-1; abundance: -
CDR3nt: TGTGCCAGCTCAAGACTTGGGACACAAGGAAACACCATATATTTT; CDR3aa: CASSRLGTQGNTIYF; d_gene: -; j_gene: TRBJ1-3; v_gene: TRBV18; abundance: few
CDR3nt: TGTGCCAGCAGCCACCCCTCCGGGACTAGCTGGTTCTTCACAAATGAGCAGTTCTTC; CDR3aa: CASSHPSGTSWFFTNEQFF; d_gene: TRBD2; j_gene: TRBJ2-1; v_gene: TRBV14; abundance: -
CDR3nt: TGTGCCAGCAGTTCCCCGGACAGGCTAAACTATGGCTACACCTTC; CDR3aa: CASSSPDRLNYGYTF; d_gene: TRBD1; j_gene: TRBJ1-2; v_gene: TRBV28; abundance: -
CDR3nt: TGTGCCAGCAGTCCCCTGTACCAAGAGACCCAGTACTTC; CDR3aa: CASSPLYQETQYF; d_gene: -; j_gene: TRBJ2-5; v_gene: TRBV28; abundance: -
CDR3nt: TGTGCCAGCAGCCATGGAACGGGGGCCCAGCATTTT; CDR3aa: CASSHGTGAQHF; d_gene: -; j_gene: TRBJ1-5; v_gene: TRBV11-2; abundance: few